These 23 T cell receptor beta chains were all obtained from the same sample, sequenced in a study of cytomegalovirus exposure and HLA in healthy donors. PCR amplification relied on 60 Vbeta primers (plus 13 Jbeta primers). Measured with immunoSEQ multiplex PCR; TCRdb has only the in-frame clones, and not every one. This sample has 110,000 or so clones; 65% to 80% occur once, and the top ten carry roughly 9.7%. Sequencing was performed on PBMCs. The source of these receptors is a man aged 35-49 years in good health and CMV-seropositive.

J is TRBJ2-1 and V is TRBV5-1, with a possible D match to TRBD1 (5 bases). CDR1 SGHRS and CDR2 YFSETQ come from the germline V gene. This CDR3 contains 14 residues. Trimming cost V 0 bases and J 9 bases, with 13 bases left between them. This CDR3 is CASSLAVQAPEQFF. DNA for the CDR3: TGCGCCAGCAGCTTGGCCGTACAGGCCCCTGAGCAGTTCTTC. Full variable domain (missing parts from reference TRBV5-1 and TRBJ2-1): KAGVTQTPRYLIKTRGQQVTLSCSPISGHRSVSWYQQTPGQGLQFLFEYFSETQRNKGNFPGRFSGRQFSNSRSEMNVSTLELGDSALYLCASSLAVQAPEQFFGPGTRLTVL.

The table lists this clone with a few counts. V and J are TRBV7-9 and TRBJ1-2; D gene uncertain. CDR1 SEHNR and CDR2 FQNEAQ come from the germline V gene (reference sequence). The ends were cut back, 1 base at V and 5 bases at J, with 5 bases in the middle. The CDR3 is 12 amino acids. For the CDR3, the DNA is TGTGCCAGCAGCTTAGACAATTATGGCTACACCTTC. As protein: CASSLDNYGYTF.

The chain uses TRBV2 and TRBJ1-4, with 7 nucleotides matching TRBD1. The V and J ends lost 6 bases and 2 bases, in that order; junction bases with no gene match: 0. The CDR3 spans 13 residues. Germline-derived CDR1 and CDR2 are SNHLY and FYNNEI. The CDR3 loop is CASRGQTNEKLFF. In DNA form, the CDR3 reads TGTGCCAGCAGGGGACAGACTAATGAAAAACTGTTTTTT.

The chain recombines TRBV16 with TRBJ1-5; unclear D gene. The germline V and J ends were trimmed by 4 bases and 3 bases, with 13 bases remaining between them. The CDR3 covers 15 residues. Looked up from germline, CDR1 is KGHSY and CDR2 is FQNENV. The CDR3 DNA is TGTGCCAGCAGCCGGCCGGGTTCGTCCAATCAGCCCCAGCATTTT. Protein: CASSRPGSSNQPQHF.

The rearrangement links TRBV4-1 to TRBJ2-7; no definite D call. Germline V CDR1 and CDR2: MGHRA, YSYEKL. The V end lost 2 bases, the J end lost 3 bases, and 14 bases lay between the germline ends. This CDR3 is built from 15 residues. CDR3 sequence reads: CASSQFSLPRYEQYF. The CDR3 DNA sequence: TGCGCCAGCAGCCAATTTAGTCTCCCCCGCTACGAGCAGTACTTC.

This rearrangement joins TRBV9 to TRBJ2-3; 8 bases fit TRBD1. Germline V lookup: CDR1 SGDLS, CDR2 YYNGEE. This CDR3 has 16 residues. V was pared by 4 bases and J by 0 bases, with 7 bases of the junction left unmatched. CDR3 sequence (DNA): TGTGCCAGCAGCAAAAGCCAGGGGGCCAGCACAGATACGCAGTATTTT. Its protein is CASSKSQGASTDTQYF.

This clone rates as medium-sized. The chain uses TRBV7-8 and TRBJ1-5; D is uncertain. The CDR3 has 13 amino acids. Germline V gene lookup returns CDR1 SGHVS and CDR2 FQNEAQ. The V gene lost 5 bases and the J gene lost 4 bases, with 9 bases spanning the gap. CDR3 region: CASSASGNQPQHF. The DNA of the CDR3 is TGTGCCAGCAGCGCCTCGGGAAATCAGCCCCAGCATTTT.

The V call is TRBV6-1, the J call TRBJ2-3; 10 nucleotides align to TRBD2. Germline V gene sequence: CDR1 MNHNS, CDR2 SASEGT. CDR3 length: 15 residues. Germline trimming cut 5 bases from V and 1 base from J; bases unmatched to any gene: 3. CDR3 loop: CASSLLAGGTDTQYF. CDR3 coding DNA: TGTGCCAGCAGTCTCCTAGCGGGGGGCACAGATACGCAGTATTTT.

The chain has TRBV29-1 and TRBJ1-5; D may be TRBD1 (6 bases). This CDR3 has 13 amino acids. The germline CDR1 and CDR2 sequences are SQVTM and ANQGSEA. Deletions cut 4 bases from V and 6 bases from J, with 13 bases between. The CDR3, as DNA: TGCAGCGTTGGGGAGGGGGTCGGTCAGCCCCAGCATTTT. As protein: CSVGEGVGQPQHF.

This clone appeared a single time. The chain carries TRBV5-6 and TRBJ2-1, with 7 bases that match TRBD1. V was pared by 2 bases and J by 1 base, with 6 bases of the junction left unmatched. Per the germline V gene, CDR1 is SGHDT and CDR2 is YYEEEE. This CDR3 is built from 16 residues. The CDR3 region has the DNA TGTGCCAGCAGCTTCGACGCACAGGGGTCCTACAATGAGCAGTTCTTC. Protein: CASSFDAQGSYNEQFF.

The chain links TRBV27 to TRBJ1-4; 8 bases match TRBD1. Trimming removed 3 bases from V and 10 bases from J; junction bases left unmatched: 19. The germline V gene encodes CDR1 MNHEY and CDR2 SMNVEV (reference sequence). The CDR3 has 18 amino acids. The CDR3 DNA sequence: TGTGCCAGCAGTTTTGGCCCCGGACAGGGCGGTAATGTGGGAAAACTGTTTTTT. Its protein is CASSFGPGQGGNVGKLFF.

The V and J genes are TRBV28 and TRBJ2-7; TRBD1 matches 11 bases. The V and J ends lost 11 bases and 1 base, in that order; junction bases with no gene match: 4. Germline CDR1 MDHEN, CDR2 SYDVKM. CDR3 length: 13 residues. CDR3 residues: CAAGQGVSYEQYF. For the CDR3, the DNA is TGTGCCGCGGGACAGGGGGTATCCTACGAGCAGTACTTC. Full variable domain (rest looked up from reference TRBV28 and TRBJ2-7): DVKVTQSSRYLVKRTGEKVFLECVQDMDHENMFWYRQDPGLGLRLIYFSYDVKMKEKGDIPEGYSVSREKKERFSLILESASTNQTSMYLCAAGQGVSYEQYFGPGTRLTVT.

The V gene is TRBV5-4, the J gene TRBJ1-3, with a weak D call TRBD1 (5 bases). Trimming stripped 0 bases from V and 2 bases from J, with 9 bases between. CDR3 size: 15 residues. Germline V CDR1 and CDR2: SGHNT, YYREEE (reference sequence). This chain's CDR3 is CASSLGGNPGNTIYF. The CDR3 DNA is TGTGCCAGCAGCTTGGGGGGCAACCCTGGAAACACCATATATTTT.

This chain uses TRBV6-5 with TRBJ1-2; tentatively, D is TRBD1 (5 bases). CDR1 is MNHEY, CDR2 SVGAGI, per germline. The CDR3 is made up of 13 amino acids. Trimming removed 2 bases at V and 4 bases at J, with 8 bases between. The CDR3 is CASSYTGIYGYTF. Written as DNA, the CDR3 is TGTGCCAGCAGTTACACAGGCATCTATGGCTACACCTTC.

The CDR3 nucleotides are TGTGCCAGCAGCCCACCAGGGGGAATCATATACGAGCAGTACTTC. It is translated as CASSPPGGIIYEQYF. This chain uses TRBV7-9 with TRBJ2-7; 7 positions agree with TRBD1. V trimming: 5 bases; J trimming: 4 bases; junction bases outside the gene matches: 11. This CDR3 comprises 15 residues. Germline V gene sequence: CDR1 SEHNR, CDR2 FQNEAQ (reference sequence).

V is TRBV7-8 and J is TRBJ2-7; 9 positions agree with TRBD1. The V and J ends lost 3 bases and 7 bases, in that order; junction bases with no gene match: 10. This CDR3 has 15 amino acids. Per germline, CDR1 SGHVS and CDR2 FQNEAQ. As DNA, the CDR3 is TGTGCCAGCAGCTTCACTACAGGGGGCGGCGGGGAGCAGTACTTC. This sequence encodes CASSFTTGGGGEQYF.

This chain links TRBV19 with TRBJ1-1; D perhaps matches TRBD1 (5 bases). Germline lookup yields CDR1 LNHDA and CDR2 SQIVND (reference sequence). Trimming removed 4 bases from V and 5 bases from J, with 14 bases in between. The CDR3 runs 14 residues. The CDR3 bases are TGTGCCAGTAGTACCGCCTGGGGGGGAACTGAAGCTTTCTTT. This translates into CASSTAWGGTEAFF. Full variable domain (rest looked up from reference TRBV19 and TRBJ1-1): DGGITQSPKYLFRKEGQNVTLSCEQNLNHDAMYWYRQDPGQGLRLIYYSQIVNDFQKGDIAEGYSVSREKKESFPLTVTSAQKNPTAFYLCASSTAWGGTEAFFGQGTRLTVV.

The chain is built from TRBV28 and TRBJ1-4, with 7 bases that match TRBD1. Germline CDR1 and CDR2: MDHEN and SYDVKM. The CDR3 length is 14 residues. Trimming cost V 7 bases and J 8 bases; bases outside gene matches: 10. The CDR3 here is CASTTGGGGEKLFF. CDR3 nucleotides: TGTGCCAGCACCACAGGAGGGGGCGGGGAAAAACTGTTTTTT.

The CDR3 protein is CATSRSRDRGHQPQHF. The CDR3, as DNA: TGTGCCACCAGCAGAAGCCGGGACAGGGGTCATCAGCCCCAGCATTTT. The chain recombines TRBV15 with TRBJ1-5; 10 nucleotides agree with TRBD1. Germline-derived CDR1 and CDR2 are LNHNV and YYDKDF (reference sequence). The CDR3 runs 16 residues. After removal of 2 bases from V and 5 bases from J, the junction contained 6 bases not matched to a gene.

This clone occurred a few times. The chain recombines TRBV18 with TRBJ1-2; tentative D call: TRBD1 (6 bases). The ends were cut back, 4 bases at V and 5 bases at J, with 17 bases in the middle. Germline-derived CDR1 and CDR2 are KGHSH and LQKENI. CDR3 length equals 15 residues. The CDR3 loop reads CASSRTSGQGYGYTF. CDR3 nucleotides: TGTGCCAGCTCACGGACCAGTGGGCAGGGGTATGGCTACACCTTC. The whole variable domain, remainder taken from reference TRBV18 and TRBJ1-2, is NAGVMQNPRHLVRRRGQEARLRCSPMKGHSHVYWYRQLPEEGLKFMVYLQKENIIDESGMPKERFSAEFPKEGPSILRIQQVVRGDSAAYFCASSRTSGQGYGYTFGSGTRLTVV.

This clone has a single count. V usage is TRBV19 and J usage is TRBJ2-3; tentative D call: TRBD1 (6 bases). Germline values: CDR1 LNHDA, CDR2 SQIVND (reference sequence). V lost 10 bases, J lost 6 bases, and 23 bases lay in between. This CDR3 comprises 15 residues. CDR3: CATSLWGLLSDTQYF. The CDR3 DNA is TGTGCCACCTCCCTATGGGGGCTGCTTTCGGATACGCAGTATTTT.

This clone has a count of ten or more. V and J are TRBV7-6 and TRBJ1-6; D not certain. V dropped 3 bases and J dropped 8 bases, with 5 bases sitting between them. The germline V gene has CDR1 SGHVS and CDR2 FNYEAQ. The CDR3 consists of 12 residues. Here the CDR3 DNA reads TGTGCCAGCAGCTTCGGTGATTCACCCCTCCACTTT. It specifies CASSFGDSPLHF.

This chain joins TRBV2 and TRBJ1-1; TRBD1 might be the D (5 bases). The germline V and J ends were trimmed by 2 bases and 8 bases, with 15 bases remaining between them. This CDR3 is 14 amino acids long. The V gene's germline CDR1 is SNHLY and CDR2 FYNNEI. The CDR3 loop is CASSEHLGEEEAFF. DNA of the CDR3: TGTGCCAGCAGTGAACACCTGGGGGAGGAGGAAGCTTTCTTT.